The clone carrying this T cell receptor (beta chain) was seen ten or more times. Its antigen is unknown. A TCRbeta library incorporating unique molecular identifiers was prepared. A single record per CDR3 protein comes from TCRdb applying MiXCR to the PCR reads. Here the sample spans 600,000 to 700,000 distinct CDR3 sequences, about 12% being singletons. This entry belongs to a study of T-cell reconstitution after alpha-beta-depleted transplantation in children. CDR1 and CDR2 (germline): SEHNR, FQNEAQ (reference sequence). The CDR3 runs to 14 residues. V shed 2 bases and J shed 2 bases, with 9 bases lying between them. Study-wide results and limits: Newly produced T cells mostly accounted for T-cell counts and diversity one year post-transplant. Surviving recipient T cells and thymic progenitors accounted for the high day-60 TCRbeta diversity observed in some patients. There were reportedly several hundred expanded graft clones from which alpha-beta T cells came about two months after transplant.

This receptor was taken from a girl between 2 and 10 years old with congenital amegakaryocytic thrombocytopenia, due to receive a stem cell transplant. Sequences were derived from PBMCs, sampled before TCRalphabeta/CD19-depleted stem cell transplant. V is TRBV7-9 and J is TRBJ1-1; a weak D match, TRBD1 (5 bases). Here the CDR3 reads CASSLRDGNTEAFF. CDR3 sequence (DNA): TGTGCCAGCAGCTTAAGGGACGGTAACACTGAAGCTTTCTTT.